This T cell receptor beta chain is from a study of shared clonotypes between healthy human individuals. Overall study findings and caveats: For sorted subsets, rarefaction showed incomplete sequencing despite large depth.

On this clone itself: The antigen is undetermined.

The protocol was immunoSEQ multiplex PCR, while the TCRdb copy is restricted to in-frame clones and leaves out a portion. The sample has 2 million to 2.5 million clones; roughly 94% are singletons. Trimming took 4 bases from V and 7 from J, leaving 16 bases between them. The CDR3 contains 15 residues. The germline CDR1 and CDR2 sequences are MNHEY and SMNVEV (reference sequence). The TCR was taken from a man younger than 35 in good health. Sequences were obtained from naive CD4+ T cells sorted from blood. The subset: CD45RA+ positively selected. The rearrangement links TRBV27 to TRBJ1-4, with a weak D call TRBD1 (6 bases). CDR3 loop: CASSSLGLDSEKLFF. The CDR3 DNA is TGTGCCAGCAGTTCCTTAGGTTTGGACAGTGAAAAACTGTTTTTT. Full variable domain (missing parts from reference TRBV27 and TRBJ1-4): EAQVTQNPRYLITVTGKKLTVTCSQNMNHEYMSWYRQDPGLGLRQIYYSMNVEVTDKGDVPEGYKVSRKEKRNFPLILESPSPNQTSLYFCASSSLGLDSEKLFFGSGTQLSVL.